Shown below are 20 T cell receptor beta chains from a single sample sequenced in a study of blood T cell repertoires in COVID-19. Profiled with immunoSEQ multiplex PCR; TCRdb holds only in-frame clones, not every one. The data contain roughly 80,000 clones, 65% to 85% of them seen just once; the ten biggest clones take up about 5%. The sequencing sample was made of peripheral blood. The receptors were gathered from a man in his sixties with active or convalescent COVID-19.

This chain joins TRBV25-1 and TRBJ1-2; D is ambiguous. The germline V gene has CDR1 MGHDK and CDR2 SYGVNS. This CDR3 is 15 amino acids long. V was pared by 1 base and J by 4 bases, with 13 bases between. CDR3 nucleotide sequence: TGTGCCAGCAGTGAATTCGTCCCTTCCGTCTATGGCTACACCTTC. Its translation: CASSEFVPSVYGYTF.

The V call is TRBV27, the J call TRBJ2-3, with 8 bases fitting TRBD2. V gave up 4 bases and J gave up 10 bases; unmatched junction bases: 7. This CDR3 spans 13 amino acids. Germline CDR1 reads MNHEY; CDR2 reads SMNVEV (reference sequence). CDR3 bases: TGTGCCAGCAGTTCGGGGGGGGCCCGAGCGCAGTATTTT. Amino acid sequence: CASSSGGARAQYF.

This clone was observed a handful of times. The rearrangement links TRBV5-6 to TRBJ2-7; D call uncertain. This CDR3 region has 13 residues. CDR1 and CDR2 from the germline V gene are SGHDT and YYEEEE. Trimming stripped 0 bases from V and 3 bases from J, with 7 bases between. The CDR3: CASSLARYYEQYF. CDR3 in DNA: TGTGCCAGCAGCTTGGCTAGGTACTACGAGCAGTACTTC.

DNA for the CDR3: TGTGCCAGCAGCTTCCTTGGACAGACCTACGAGCAGTACTTC. The encoded protein is CASSFLGQTYEQYF. The chain uses TRBV5-4 and TRBJ2-7, with D possibly matching TRBD1 (6 bases). V lost 2 bases and J 2 bases, leaving 11 bases between the germline ends. The CDR3 is 14 residues long. Germline V lookup: CDR1 SGHNT, CDR2 YYREEE (reference sequence).

The chain has TRBV12-3 or TRBV12-4 and TRBJ1-3; no definite D call. The germline V and J ends were trimmed by 6 bases and 0 bases, with 6 bases remaining between them. The CDR3 sequence is 13 residues long. CDR3 in DNA: TGTGCCAGCAGACGGGTCTCTGGAAACACCATATATTTT. Amino acid sequence: CASRRVSGNTIYF.

The rearrangement links TRBV6-5 to TRBJ1-1; 8 bases agree with TRBD1. Germline V gene lookup returns CDR1 MNHEY and CDR2 SVGAGI. The CDR3 is made up of 13 amino acids. V trimming: 4 bases; J trimming: 8 bases; junction bases outside the gene matches: 6. The CDR3 region is CASSSGQGWEAFF. The CDR3 DNA sequence: TGTGCCAGCAGTTCCGGACAGGGTTGGGAAGCTTTCTTT.

The CDR3 coding sequence is TGTGCCACCAGTGATTTACAGGGAGCTAAAGGGGCTTCACCCCTCCACTTT. This gives the protein CATSDLQGAKGASPLHF. This sequence joins TRBV24-1 and TRBJ1-6, with D perhaps matching TRBD1 (6 bases). This CDR3 region has 17 residues. In germline, CDR1 is KGHDR, CDR2 SFDVKD. V was clipped by 1 base and J by 9 bases, with 18 bases between them.

This clone was recorded a few times. The CDR3 region has the DNA TGTGCCAGCAGCCCCGGGGTGGGGTGGGCTAACTATGGCTACACCTTC. It codes for CASSPGVGWANYGYTF. The V and J genes are TRBV9 and TRBJ1-2, with D unresolved. This CDR3 comprises 16 residues. Between the trimmed V and J ends, which lost 4 bases and 0 bases, there was a span of 16 bases. Per the germline V gene, CDR1 is SGDLS and CDR2 is YYNGEE.

This chain links TRBV7-2 with TRBJ1-2; 7 bases are shared with TRBD1. The V and J ends lost 4 bases and 8 bases, in that order; junction bases with no gene match: 7. Per germline, CDR1 SGHTA and CDR2 FQGNSA. The CDR3 is made up of 13 amino acids. The CDR3 DNA sequence: TGTGCCAGCAGCTCACGACAGGGTCGCGGCTACACCTTC. It is translated as CASSSRQGRGYTF.

The chain joins TRBV30 to TRBJ1-1; no reliable D call. The CDR3 runs 13 residues. Germline assignment: CDR1 GTSNPN and CDR2 SVGIG (reference sequence). The V end was cut by 5 bases, the J end by 5 bases, with 15 bases between. The DNA for the CDR3 is TGTGCCTGGGTGATGCGGGGAGGGACTGAAGCTTTCTTT. It specifies CAWVMRGGTEAFF. Full variable domain (outside the CDR3, taken from reference TRBV30 and TRBJ1-1): SQTIHQWPATLVQPVGSPLSLECTVEGTSNPNLYWYRQAAGRGLQLLFYSVGIGQISSEVPQNLSASRPQDRQFILSSKKLLLSDSGFYLCAWVMRGGTEAFFGQGTRLTVV.

The CDR3 sequence: CASSQDSEPGQGAYEQYF. CDR3 nucleotides: TGCGCCAGCAGCCAAGATTCCGAACCGGGACAGGGGGCCTACGAGCAGTACTTC. The rearrangement joins TRBV4-1 to TRBJ2-7; 11 bases match TRBD1. The J segment lost 2 bases and the V segment lost 0 bases, leaving 9 bases of the junction unmatched. The CDR3 covers 18 residues. CDR1 is MGHRA and CDR2 is YSYEKL in the germline V gene.

This chain links TRBV30 with TRBJ1-4; D gene unclear. The germline V and J ends were trimmed by 4 bases and 3 bases, with 18 bases remaining between them. The V gene's germline CDR1 is GTSNPN and CDR2 SVGIG (reference sequence). This CDR3 region has 16 residues. The CDR3 loop reads CAWMKTSLRPNEKLFF. The CDR3 DNA follows: TGTGCCTGGATGAAGACTTCCCTCCGACCTAATGAAAAACTGTTTTTT.

The DNA of the CDR3 is TGTGCCAGCAGCTTAGTGGGCGGGGGGGCATTACAAGAGACCCAGTACTTC. This codes for CASSLVGGGALQETQYF. This chain uses TRBV7-2 with TRBJ2-5, with TRBD2 identical over 9 bases. This CDR3 has 17 amino acids. Germline CDR1 SGHTA, CDR2 FQGNSA. The V and J ends lost 1 base and 2 bases, in that order; junction bases with no gene match: 8.

This chain connects TRBV19 to TRBJ1-2; 8 bases match TRBD1. J lost 5 bases, V lost 6 bases, and 14 bases had no gene match. The CDR3 contains 16 residues. Germline V lookup: CDR1 LNHDA, CDR2 SQIVND (reference sequence). The CDR3 DNA reads as TGTGCCAGTAGGTCGGACCGTGACAGGGGCGGATATGGCTACACCTTC. Protein: CASRSDRDRGGYGYTF.

The V and J genes are TRBV4-2 and TRBJ2-5; 10 bases match TRBD2. Unmatched junction bases numbered 4, after V lost 0 bases and J lost 6 bases. The length of the CDR3 is 15 residues. Per germline, CDR1 LGHNA and CDR2 YNFKEQ. The CDR3 DNA reads as TGTGCCAGCAGCCAAGATACTAGCGGGGTGAAGACCCAGTACTTC. Protein: CASSQDTSGVKTQYF.

V usage is TRBV5-4 and J usage is TRBJ1-3; TRBD1 matches at 8 bases. Germline V lookup: CDR1 SGHNT, CDR2 YYREEE (reference sequence). This CDR3 has 15 amino acids. Losses at the gene ends were 3 bases for V and 6 bases for J; bases not matched to a gene: 8. The CDR3: CASSSRTGWANTIYF. Here the CDR3 DNA reads TGTGCCAGCAGCTCTCGGACAGGGTGGGCAAACACCATATATTTT.

The chain uses TRBV4-3 and TRBJ1-2; D possibly corresponds to TRBD1 (5 bases). CDR3 size: 16 residues. The V end was cut by 0 bases, the J end by 1 base, with 12 bases between. CDR1 is LGHNA, CDR2 YSLEER, per germline. This CDR3 reads CASSQDTGGHNYGYTF. In DNA, the CDR3 is TGCGCCAGCAGCCAAGATACTGGCGGACATAACTATGGCTACACCTTC.

In its sample, this clone was seen once. V gene TRBV7-9 combines with J gene TRBJ2-7; 10 nucleotides line up with TRBD1. V lost 3 bases to trimming and J lost 5 bases; unmatched junction nucleotides: 4. This CDR3 is 14 amino acids long. Germline V gene sequence: CDR1 SEHNR, CDR2 FQNEAQ (reference sequence). The CDR3 loop is CASSLGTGVHEQYF. In nucleotides, the CDR3 is TGTGCCAGCAGCTTGGGGACAGGGGTGCACGAGCAGTACTTC. Complete variable domain (other parts from reference TRBV7-9 and TRBJ2-7): DTGVSQNPRHKITKRGQNVTFRCDPISEHNRLYWYRQTLGQGPEFLTYFQNEAQLEKSRLLSDRFSAERPKGSFSTLEIQRTEQGDSAMYLCASSLGTGVHEQYFGPGTRLTVT.

This clone was detected only a few times. The genes are TRBV12-2 and TRBJ2-2; the D segment call TRBD2 is taken from the table without a DNA check. TRBV12-2 is annotated as a pseudogene. The CDR3 consists of 18 residues. The CDR3 region has the DNA TGTGCAAGTCGCTTACCTCCCCCTGCGGGGCATAGACACCGGGGAGCTGTTTTT. Its translation is CASRLPPPAGHRHRGAVF.

The rearrangement joins TRBV27 to TRBJ2-2; D ambiguous. CDR3 length: 15 residues. With 3 bases removed from V and 2 bases from J, the gap between germline ends came to 10 bases. Germline V gives CDR1 MNHEY, CDR2 SMNVEV (reference sequence). In nucleotides, the CDR3 is TGTGCCAGCAGTTTCGTACCGACTAACACCGGGGAGCTGTTTTTT. This translates into CASSFVPTNTGELFF.